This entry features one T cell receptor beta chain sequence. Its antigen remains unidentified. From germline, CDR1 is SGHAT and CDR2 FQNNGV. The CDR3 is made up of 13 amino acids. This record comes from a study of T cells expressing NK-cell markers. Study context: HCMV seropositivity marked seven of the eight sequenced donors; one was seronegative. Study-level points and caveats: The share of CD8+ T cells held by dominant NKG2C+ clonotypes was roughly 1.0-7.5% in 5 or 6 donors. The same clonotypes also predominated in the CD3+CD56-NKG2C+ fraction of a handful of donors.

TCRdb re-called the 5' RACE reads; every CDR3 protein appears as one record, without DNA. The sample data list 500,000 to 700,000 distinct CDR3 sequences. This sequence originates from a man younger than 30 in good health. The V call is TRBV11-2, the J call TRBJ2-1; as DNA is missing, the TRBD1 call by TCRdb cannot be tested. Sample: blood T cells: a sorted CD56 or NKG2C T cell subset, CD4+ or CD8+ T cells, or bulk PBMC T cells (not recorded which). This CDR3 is CATFQGGDNEQFF.